One T cell receptor beta chain is described in this entry. This specimen comes from a study of blood T cell repertoires in COVID-19. Whole-study context: The study drew acute and convalescent COVID-19 samples from the United States, Italy and Spain. Nucleic acid was either cDNA or gDNA, and it came from T cells, B-cell-depleted T cells, or PBMCs.

In the original workflow: Counts of nucleated cells, estimated from reference gene primer amplification, were obtained. Repertoires were generated with immunoSEQ multiplex PCR, while TCRdb's copy carries only in-frame clones and drops some. Clone size and the V and J calls come from that table; the DNA yielded D and trimming. This table has over 150,000 clones, approximately 83% appearing once. V gave up 4 bases and J gave up 4 bases; unmatched junction bases: 2. Looked up from germline, CDR1 is MGHRA and CDR2 is YSYEKL. The CDR3 runs to 14 residues. This clonotype was sampled from a woman aged 55 to 70 with acute or convalescent COVID-19. The V call is TRBV4-1, the J call TRBJ2-3, with 10 positions matching TRBD2. The specimen sequenced was peripheral blood. Written as DNA, the CDR3 is TGCGCCAGCAGCCCTAGCGGGGGCTCAGATACGCAGTATTTT. Translation gives CASSPSGGSDTQYF.